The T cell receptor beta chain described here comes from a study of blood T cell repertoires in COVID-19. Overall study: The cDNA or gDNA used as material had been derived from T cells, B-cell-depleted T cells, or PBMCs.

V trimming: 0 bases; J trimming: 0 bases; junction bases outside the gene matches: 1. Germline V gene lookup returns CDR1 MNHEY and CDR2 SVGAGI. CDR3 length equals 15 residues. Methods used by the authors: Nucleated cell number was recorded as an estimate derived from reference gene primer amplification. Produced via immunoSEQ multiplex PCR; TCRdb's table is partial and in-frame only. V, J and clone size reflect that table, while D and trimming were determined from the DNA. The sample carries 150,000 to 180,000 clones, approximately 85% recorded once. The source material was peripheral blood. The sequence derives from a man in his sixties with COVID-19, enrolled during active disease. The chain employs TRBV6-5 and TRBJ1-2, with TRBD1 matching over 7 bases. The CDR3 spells CASSYSGTANYGYTF. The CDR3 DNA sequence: TGTGCCAGCAGTTACTCGGGGACAGCTAACTATGGCTACACCTTC.